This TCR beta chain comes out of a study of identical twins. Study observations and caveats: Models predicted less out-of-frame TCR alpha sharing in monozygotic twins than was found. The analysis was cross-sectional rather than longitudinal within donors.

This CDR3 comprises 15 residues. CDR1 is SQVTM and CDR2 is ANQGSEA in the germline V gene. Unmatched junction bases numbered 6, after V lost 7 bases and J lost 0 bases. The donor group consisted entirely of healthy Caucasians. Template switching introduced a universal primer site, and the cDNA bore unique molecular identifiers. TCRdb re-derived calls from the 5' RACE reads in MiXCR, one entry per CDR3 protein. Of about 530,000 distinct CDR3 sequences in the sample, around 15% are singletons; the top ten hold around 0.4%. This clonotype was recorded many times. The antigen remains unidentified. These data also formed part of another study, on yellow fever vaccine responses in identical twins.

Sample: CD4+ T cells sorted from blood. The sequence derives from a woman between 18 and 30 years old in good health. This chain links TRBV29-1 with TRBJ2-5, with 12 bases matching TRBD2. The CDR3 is CSAGTSGRYQETQYF. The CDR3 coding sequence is TGCAGCGCCGGGACTAGCGGGCGATACCAAGAGACCCAGTACTTC.